This T cell receptor (beta chain) was observed in a study of cytotoxic CD8 clonotypes in ibrutinib-treated CLL. Overall study: With a range of 6 to 36, the median treatment time before response samples were taken was more than 10 months.

The germline V gene encodes CDR1 MNHEY and CDR2 SMNVEV (reference sequence). The CDR3 has 14 amino acids. V gave up 4 bases and J gave up 5 bases, with 11 bases separating them. About this clone: What it binds is unknown.

Sequencing used immunoSEQ multiplex PCR; TCRdb keeps in-frame clones, though not all of them. This sample has around 140,000 clones, with roughly 80% found just once. Overall study findings and caveats: There were few public clonotypes, and on treatment they contracted or stayed stable. At baseline, clonality was higher than in age-matched healthy donors and correlated with CD8+ counts.

This TCR came from a human donor with chronic lymphocytic leukemia. The input for sequencing was PBMCs, taken after 12 months of ibrutinib treatment. This chain joins TRBV27 and TRBJ1-4; tentative D call: TRBD1 (5 bases). CDR3: CASSWGGINEKLFF. DNA for the CDR3: TGTGCCAGCAGTTGGGGGGGGATAAATGAAAAACTGTTTTTT.